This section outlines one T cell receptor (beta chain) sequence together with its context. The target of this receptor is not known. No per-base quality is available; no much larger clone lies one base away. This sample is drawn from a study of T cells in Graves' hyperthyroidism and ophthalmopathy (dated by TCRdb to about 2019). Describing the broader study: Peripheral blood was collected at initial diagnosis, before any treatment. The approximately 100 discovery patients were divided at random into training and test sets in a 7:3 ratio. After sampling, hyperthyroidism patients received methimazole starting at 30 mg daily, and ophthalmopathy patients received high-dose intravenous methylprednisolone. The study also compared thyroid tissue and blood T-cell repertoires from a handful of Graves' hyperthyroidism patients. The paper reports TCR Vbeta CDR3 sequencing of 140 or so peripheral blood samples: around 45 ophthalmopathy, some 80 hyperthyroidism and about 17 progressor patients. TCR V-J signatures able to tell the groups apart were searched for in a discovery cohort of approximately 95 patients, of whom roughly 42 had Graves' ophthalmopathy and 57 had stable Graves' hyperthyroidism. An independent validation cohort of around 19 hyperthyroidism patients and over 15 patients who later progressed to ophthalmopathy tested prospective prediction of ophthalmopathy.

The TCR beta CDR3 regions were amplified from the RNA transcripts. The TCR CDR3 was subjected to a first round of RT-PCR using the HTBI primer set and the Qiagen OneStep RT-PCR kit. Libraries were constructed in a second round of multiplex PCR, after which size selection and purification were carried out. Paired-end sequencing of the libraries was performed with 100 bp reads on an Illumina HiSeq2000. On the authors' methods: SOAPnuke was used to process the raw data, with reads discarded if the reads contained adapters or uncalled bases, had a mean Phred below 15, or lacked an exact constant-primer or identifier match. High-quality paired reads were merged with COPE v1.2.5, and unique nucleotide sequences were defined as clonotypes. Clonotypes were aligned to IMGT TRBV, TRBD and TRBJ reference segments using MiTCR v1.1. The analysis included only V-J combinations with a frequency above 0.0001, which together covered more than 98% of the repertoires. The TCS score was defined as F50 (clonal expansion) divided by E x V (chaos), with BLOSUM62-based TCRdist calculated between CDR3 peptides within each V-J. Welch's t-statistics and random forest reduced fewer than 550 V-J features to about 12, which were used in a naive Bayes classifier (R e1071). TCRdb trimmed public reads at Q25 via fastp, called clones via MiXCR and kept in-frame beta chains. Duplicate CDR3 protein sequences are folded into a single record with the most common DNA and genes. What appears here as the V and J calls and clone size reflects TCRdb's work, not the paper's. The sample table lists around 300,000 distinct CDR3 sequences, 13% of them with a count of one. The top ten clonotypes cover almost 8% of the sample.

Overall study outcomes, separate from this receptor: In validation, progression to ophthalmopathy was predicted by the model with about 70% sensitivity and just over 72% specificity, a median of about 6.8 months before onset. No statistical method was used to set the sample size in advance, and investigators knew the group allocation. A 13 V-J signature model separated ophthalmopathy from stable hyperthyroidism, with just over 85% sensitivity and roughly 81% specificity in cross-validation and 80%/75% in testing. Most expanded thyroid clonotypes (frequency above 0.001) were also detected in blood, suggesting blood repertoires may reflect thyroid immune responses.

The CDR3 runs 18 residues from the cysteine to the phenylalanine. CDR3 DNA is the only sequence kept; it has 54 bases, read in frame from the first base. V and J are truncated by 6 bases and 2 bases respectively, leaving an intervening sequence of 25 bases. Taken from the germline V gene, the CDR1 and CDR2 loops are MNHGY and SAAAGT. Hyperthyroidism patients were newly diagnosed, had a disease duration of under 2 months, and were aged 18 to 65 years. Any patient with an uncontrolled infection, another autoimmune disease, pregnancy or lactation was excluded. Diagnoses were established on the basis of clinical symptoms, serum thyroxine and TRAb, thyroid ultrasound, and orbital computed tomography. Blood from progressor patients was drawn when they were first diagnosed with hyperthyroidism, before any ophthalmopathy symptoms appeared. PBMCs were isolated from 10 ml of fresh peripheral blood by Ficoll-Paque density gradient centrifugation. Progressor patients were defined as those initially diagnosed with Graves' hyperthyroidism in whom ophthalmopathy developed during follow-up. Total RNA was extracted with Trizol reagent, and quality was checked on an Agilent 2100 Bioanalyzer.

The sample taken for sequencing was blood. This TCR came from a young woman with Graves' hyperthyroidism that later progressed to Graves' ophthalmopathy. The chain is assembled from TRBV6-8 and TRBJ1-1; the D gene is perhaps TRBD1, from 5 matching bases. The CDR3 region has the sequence CASSWRRRGPAYNTEAFF. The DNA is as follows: TGTGCCAGCAGCTGGAGGCGCCGGGGCCCCGCTTACAACACTGAAGCTTTCTTT.